A selection of T cell receptor beta chains follows, all from one sample in a study of T cells expressing NK-cell markers. TCRdb reworked the 5' RACE reads into one entry per CDR3 protein, no DNA. The listing contains about 400,000 distinct CDR3 sequences. The material sequenced was blood T cells: a sorted CD56 or NKG2C T cell subset, CD4+ or CD8+ T cells, or bulk PBMC T cells (not recorded which). The receptors derive from a woman aged 45-65 years in good health. The CDR3 runs from the conserved cysteine through the conserved F or W.

j_gene,v_gene,CDR3aa
TRBJ2-1,TRBV19,CASSIERGFTAGGVNEQFF
TRBJ2-5,TRBV5-6,CASSPTGLAETQYF
TRBJ2-1,TRBV5-5,CASSDTIAGGMWNEQFF
TRBJ1-2,TRBV10-2,CASSPNIRGLGYGYTF
TRBJ2-1,TRBV29-1,CSGRWVHNEQFF
TRBJ1-4,TRBV7-2,CASSAFEKLFF
TRBJ2-5,TRBV7-8,CASSDRRELETQYF
TRBJ1-4,TRBV4-2,CASSQDPQGSNEKLFF
TRBJ2-1,TRBV27,CASSLQGRKDNEQFF
TRBJ2-2,TRBV3-1,CASIRGSAGFANTGELFF
TRBJ2-1,TRBV5-1,CESKGGRYNEQFF
TRBJ1-1,TRBV9,CASSVGGAAPGAGAEAFF
TRBJ2-3,TRBV7-8,CASSPGTRPLSTDTQYF
TRBJ2-5,TRBV12-3/TRBV12-4,CASSPTLAGPRETQYF
TRBJ2-3,TRBV12-3/TRBV12-4,CASSFVAPRGTQYF
TRBJ2-5,TRBV10-3,CAIRPGASQETQYF
TRBJ2-2,TRBV12-3/TRBV12-4,CASMRVPGELFF
TRBJ2-1,TRBV19,CASSYLLAGGGNEQFF
TRBJ2-1,TRBV6-4,CASSLGQGWENEQFF
TRBJ2-3,TRBV7-9,CASSADGTDTQYF
TRBJ1-1,TRBV2,CASRSLTGEGTEAFF
TRBJ2-1,TRBV13,CASSSVLAGGMQFF
TRBJ1-6,TRBV12-3/TRBV12-4,CASRVSGSPLHF
TRBJ2-7,TRBV7-3,CASSLSGRNYEQYF
TRBJ1-1,TRBV5-1,CASSLEYGTPEAFF
TRBJ1-4,TRBV12-3/TRBV12-4,CASSTGFATNEKLFF
TRBJ2-1,TRBV11-3,CASSLLAGRHNEQFF
TRBJ2-1,TRBV3-1,CASSRLAGGSGVDEQFF
TRBJ2-1,TRBV3-1,CASSLRGTRWNNEQFF
TRBJ2-2,TRBV20-1,CSARDSGKGTPVGGELFF
TRBJ2-2,TRBV2,CASSDQVIGSTGELFF
TRBJ2-3,TRBV5-6,CASSSLGTGPKYTQYF
TRBJ2-1,TRBV14,CASSQRITQGQFF
TRBJ2-2,TRBV7-9,CASSSGHNTGELFF
TRBJ2-3,TRBV5-1,CASRVRDGTDTQYF
TRBJ2-7,TRBV12-3/TRBV12-4,CASSSPWTSGIEQYF
TRBJ1-2,TRBV6-2/TRBV6-3,CASSYTGITYGYTF
TRBJ2-7,TRBV6-5,CASSHTDLVISEQYF